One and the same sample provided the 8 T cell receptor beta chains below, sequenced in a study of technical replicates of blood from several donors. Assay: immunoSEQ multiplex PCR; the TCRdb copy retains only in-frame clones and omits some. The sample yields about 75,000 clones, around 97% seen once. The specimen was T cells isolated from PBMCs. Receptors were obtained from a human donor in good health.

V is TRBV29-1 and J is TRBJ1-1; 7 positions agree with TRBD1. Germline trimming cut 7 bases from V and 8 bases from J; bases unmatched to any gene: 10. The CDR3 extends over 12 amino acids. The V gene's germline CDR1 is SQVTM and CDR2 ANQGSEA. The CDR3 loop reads CSANENRGEAFF. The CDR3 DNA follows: TGCAGCGCGAATGAGAACAGGGGCGAAGCTTTCTTT. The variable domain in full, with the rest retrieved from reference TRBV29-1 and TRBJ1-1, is SAVISQKPSRDICQRGTSLTIQCQVDSQVTMMFWYRQQPGQSLTLIATANQGSEATYESGFVIDKFPISRPNLTFSTLTVSNMSPEDSSIYLCSANENRGEAFFGQGTRLTVV.

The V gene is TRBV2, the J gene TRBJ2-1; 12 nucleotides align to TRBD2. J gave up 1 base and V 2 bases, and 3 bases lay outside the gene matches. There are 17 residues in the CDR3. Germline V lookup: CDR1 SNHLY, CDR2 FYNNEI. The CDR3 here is CASSEPSGRVSYNEQFF. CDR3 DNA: TGTGCCAGCAGTGAACCTAGCGGGAGGGTTTCCTACAATGAGCAGTTCTTC.

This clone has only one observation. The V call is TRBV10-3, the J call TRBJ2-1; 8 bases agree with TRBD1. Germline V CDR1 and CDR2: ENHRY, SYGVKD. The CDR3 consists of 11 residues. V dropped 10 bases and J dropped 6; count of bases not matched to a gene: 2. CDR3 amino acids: CATTGGNEQFF. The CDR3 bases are TGTGCCACCACAGGGGGCAATGAGCAGTTCTTC.

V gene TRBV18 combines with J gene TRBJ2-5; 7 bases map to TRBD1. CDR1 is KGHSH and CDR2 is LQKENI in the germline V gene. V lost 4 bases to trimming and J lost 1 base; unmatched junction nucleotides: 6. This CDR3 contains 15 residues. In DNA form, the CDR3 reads TGTGCCAGCTCACAACTACAGGGGTCCCAAGAGACCCAGTACTTC. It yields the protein CASSQLQGSQETQYF. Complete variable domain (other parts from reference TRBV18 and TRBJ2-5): NAGVMQNPRHLVRRRGQEARLRCSPMKGHSHVYWYRQLPEEGLKFMVYLQKENIIDESGMPKERFSAEFPKEGPSILRIQQVVRGDSAAYFCASSQLQGSQETQYFGPGTRLLVL.

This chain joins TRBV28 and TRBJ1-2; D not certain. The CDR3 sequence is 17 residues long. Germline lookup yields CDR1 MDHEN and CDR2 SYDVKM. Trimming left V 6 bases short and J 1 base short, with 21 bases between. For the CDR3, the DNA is TGTGCCAGCAGCAAATCCCGATGGGTTGGGCTTAACTATGGCTACACCTTC. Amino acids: CASSKSRWVGLNYGYTF.

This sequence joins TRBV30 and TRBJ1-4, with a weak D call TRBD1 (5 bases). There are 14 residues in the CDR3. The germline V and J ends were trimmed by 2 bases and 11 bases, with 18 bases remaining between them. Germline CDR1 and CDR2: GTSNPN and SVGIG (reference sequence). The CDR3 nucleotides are TGTGCCTGGAGTTTAGGGCAGGGAGGGAGGAAACTGTTTTTT. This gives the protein CAWSLGQGGRKLFF.

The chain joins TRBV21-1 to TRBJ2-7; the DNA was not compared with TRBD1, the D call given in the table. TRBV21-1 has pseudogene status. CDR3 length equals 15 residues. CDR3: CASRQTGCRAYEQYF. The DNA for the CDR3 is TGTGCCAGCAGACAAACAGGGTGTCGTGCCTACGAGCAGTACTTC.

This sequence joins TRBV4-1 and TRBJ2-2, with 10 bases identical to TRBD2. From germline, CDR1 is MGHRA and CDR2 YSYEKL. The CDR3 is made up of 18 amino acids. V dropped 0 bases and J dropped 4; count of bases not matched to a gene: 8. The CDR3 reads CASSQEAGGPFSTGELFF. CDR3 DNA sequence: TGCGCCAGCAGCCAAGAAGCGGGAGGGCCTTTCAGCACCGGGGAGCTGTTTTTT.